This T cell receptor (beta chain) originates from a study of cytomegalovirus exposure and HLA in healthy donors. Germline V CDR1 and CDR2: MNHEY, SMNVEV (reference sequence). Trimming removed 0 bases from V and 3 bases from J; junction bases left unmatched: 13. The CDR3 spans 20 residues. PCR involved 60 Vbeta and 13 Jbeta primers. The protocol was immunoSEQ multiplex PCR, while the TCRdb copy is restricted to in-frame clones and leaves out a portion. This repertoire shows roughly 110,000 clones, around 61% found once; its top ten account for roughly 2%. Note on this clone: Its target is unknown.

Study-wide findings and caveats: In a later analysis, a missense DCLRE1C variant was linked to TCR beta V- and J-gene trimming.

The source of this sequence is a woman aged 25-40 years in good health and CMV-seronegative. Sequenced: PBMCs. The V gene is TRBV27, the J gene TRBJ2-2; TRBD1 matches 10 bases. CDR3 region: CASSLSPLRQGAHYTGELFF. Written as DNA, the CDR3 is TGTGCCAGCAGTTTATCCCCTCTTCGACAGGGGGCGCATTACACCGGGGAGCTGTTTTTT.